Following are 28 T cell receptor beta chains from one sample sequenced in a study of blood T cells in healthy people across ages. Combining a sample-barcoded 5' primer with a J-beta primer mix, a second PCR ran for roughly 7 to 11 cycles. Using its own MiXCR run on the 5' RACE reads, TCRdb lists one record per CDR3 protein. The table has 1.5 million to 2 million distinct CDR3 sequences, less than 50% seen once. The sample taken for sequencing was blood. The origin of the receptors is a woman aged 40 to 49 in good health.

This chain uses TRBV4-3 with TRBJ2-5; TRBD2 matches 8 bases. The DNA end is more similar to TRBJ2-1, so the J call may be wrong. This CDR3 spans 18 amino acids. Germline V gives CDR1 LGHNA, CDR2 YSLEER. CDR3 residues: CASSQDYSGAANQETQFF. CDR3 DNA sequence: TGCGCCAGCAGCCAAGATTATAGCGGGGCGGCAAACCAAGAGACCCAGTTCTTC.

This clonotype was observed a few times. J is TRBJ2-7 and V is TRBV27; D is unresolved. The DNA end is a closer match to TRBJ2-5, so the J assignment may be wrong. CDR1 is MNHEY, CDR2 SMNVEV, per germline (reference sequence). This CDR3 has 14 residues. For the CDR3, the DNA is TGTGCCAGCAGCCTCGTGGGCGAATCGGAGACCCAGTACTTC. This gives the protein CASSLVGESETQYF.

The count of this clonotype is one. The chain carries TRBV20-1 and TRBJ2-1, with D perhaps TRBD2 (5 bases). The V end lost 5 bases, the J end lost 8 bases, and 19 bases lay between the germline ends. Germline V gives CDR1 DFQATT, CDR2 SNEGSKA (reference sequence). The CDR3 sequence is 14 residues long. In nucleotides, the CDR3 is TGCAGTGCTCAACCGGGGAGCCTTATTCATGAGCAGTTCTTC. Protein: CSAQPGSLIHEQFF.

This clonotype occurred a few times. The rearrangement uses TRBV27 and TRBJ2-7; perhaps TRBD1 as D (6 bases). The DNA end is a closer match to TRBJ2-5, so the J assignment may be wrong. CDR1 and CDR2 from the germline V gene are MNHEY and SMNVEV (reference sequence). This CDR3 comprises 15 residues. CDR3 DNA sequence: TGTGCCAGCAGTTTCTTGGGCAGGGGCCAAGAGACCCAGTACTTC. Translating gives CASSFLGRGQETQYF.

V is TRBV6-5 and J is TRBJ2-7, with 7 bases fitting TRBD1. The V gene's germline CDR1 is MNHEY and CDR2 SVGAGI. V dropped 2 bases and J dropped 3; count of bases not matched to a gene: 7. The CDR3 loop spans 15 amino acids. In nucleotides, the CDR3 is TGTGCCAGCAGTTACCTCCGGGGACAGAACTACGAGCAGTACTTC. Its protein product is CASSYLRGQNYEQYF.

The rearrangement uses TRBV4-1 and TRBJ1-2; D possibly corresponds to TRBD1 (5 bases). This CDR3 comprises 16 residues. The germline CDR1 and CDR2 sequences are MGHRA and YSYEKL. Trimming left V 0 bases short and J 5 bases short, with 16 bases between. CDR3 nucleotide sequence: TGCGCCAGCAGCCAAGATGAACAGGCGACTCGATATGGCTACACCTTC. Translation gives CASSQDEQATRYGYTF.

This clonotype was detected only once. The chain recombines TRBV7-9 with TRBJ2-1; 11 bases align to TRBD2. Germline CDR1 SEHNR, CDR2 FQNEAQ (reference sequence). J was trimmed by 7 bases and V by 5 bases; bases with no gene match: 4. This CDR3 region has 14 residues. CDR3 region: CASSHRLAGNEQFF. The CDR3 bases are TGTGCCAGCAGCCACCGACTAGCGGGGAATGAGCAGTTCTTC. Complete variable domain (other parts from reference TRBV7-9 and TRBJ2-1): DTGVSQNPRHKITKRGQNVTFRCDPISEHNRLYWYRQTLGQGPEFLTYFQNEAQLEKSRLLSDRFSAERPKGSFSTLEIQRTEQGDSAMYLCASSHRLAGNEQFFGPGTRLTVL.

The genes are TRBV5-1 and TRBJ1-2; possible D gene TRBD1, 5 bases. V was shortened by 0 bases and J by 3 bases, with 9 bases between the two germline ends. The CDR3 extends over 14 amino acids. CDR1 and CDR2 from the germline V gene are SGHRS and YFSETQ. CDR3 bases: TGCGCCAGCAGCTTGGGCAGGGAACACTATGGCTACACCTTC. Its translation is CASSLGREHYGYTF.

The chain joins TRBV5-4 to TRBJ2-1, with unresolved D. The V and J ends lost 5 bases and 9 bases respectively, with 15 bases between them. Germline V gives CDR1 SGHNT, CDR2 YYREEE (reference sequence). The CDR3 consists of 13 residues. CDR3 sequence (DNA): TGTGCCAGCAGTCCCCCTCGGGTGGGTGAGCAGTTCTTC. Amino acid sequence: CASSPPRVGEQFF.

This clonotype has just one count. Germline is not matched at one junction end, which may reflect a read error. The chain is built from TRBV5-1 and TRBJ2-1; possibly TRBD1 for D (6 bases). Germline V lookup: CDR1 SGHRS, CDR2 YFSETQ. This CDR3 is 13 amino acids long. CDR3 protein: CANSSGQHNEQFF. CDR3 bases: TGCGCCAACAGCTCGGGACAACACAATGAGCAGTTCTTC.

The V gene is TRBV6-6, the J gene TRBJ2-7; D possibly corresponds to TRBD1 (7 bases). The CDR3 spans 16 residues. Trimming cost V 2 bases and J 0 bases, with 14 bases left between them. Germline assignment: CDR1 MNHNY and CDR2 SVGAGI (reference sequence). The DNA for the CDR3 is TGTGCCAGCAGTTACCCGGGGGCAGGGGGCTCCTACGAGCAGTACTTC. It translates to CASSYPGAGGSYEQYF.

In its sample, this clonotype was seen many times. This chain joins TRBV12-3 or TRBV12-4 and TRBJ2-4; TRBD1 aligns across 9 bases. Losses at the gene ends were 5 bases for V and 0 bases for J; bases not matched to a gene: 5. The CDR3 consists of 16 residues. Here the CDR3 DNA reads TGTGCCAGCAGTCCAACAGGGGGCCTAGCCAAAAACATTCAGTACTTC. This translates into CASSPTGGLAKNIQYF.

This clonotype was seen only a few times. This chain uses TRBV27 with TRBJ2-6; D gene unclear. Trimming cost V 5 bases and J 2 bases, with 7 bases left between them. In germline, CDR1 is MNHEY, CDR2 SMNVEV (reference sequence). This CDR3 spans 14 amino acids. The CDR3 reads CASSAGPGANVLTF. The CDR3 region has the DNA TGTGCCAGCAGTGCCGGGCCTGGGGCCAACGTCCTGACTTTC.

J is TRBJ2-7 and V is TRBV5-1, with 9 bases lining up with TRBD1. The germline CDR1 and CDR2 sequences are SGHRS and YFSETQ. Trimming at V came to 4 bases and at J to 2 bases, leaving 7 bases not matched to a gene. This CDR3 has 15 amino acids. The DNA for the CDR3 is TGCGCCAGCAGCCCTCGCGGGACAGGGACCTACGAGCAGTACTTC. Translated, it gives CASSPRGTGTYEQYF.

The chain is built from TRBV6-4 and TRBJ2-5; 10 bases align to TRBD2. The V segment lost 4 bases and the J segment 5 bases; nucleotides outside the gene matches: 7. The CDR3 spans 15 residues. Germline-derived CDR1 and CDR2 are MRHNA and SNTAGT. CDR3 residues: CASSATSGSGETQYF. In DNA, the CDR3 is TGTGCCAGCAGTGCGACTAGCGGGTCCGGGGAGACCCAGTACTTC.

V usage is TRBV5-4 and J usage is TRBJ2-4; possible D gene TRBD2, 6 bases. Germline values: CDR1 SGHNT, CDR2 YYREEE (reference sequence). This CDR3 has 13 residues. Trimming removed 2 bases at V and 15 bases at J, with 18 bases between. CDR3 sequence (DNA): TGTGCCAGCAGCTTTGGTCCCAGGACTACCGGGTACTTC. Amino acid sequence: CASSFGPRTTGYF. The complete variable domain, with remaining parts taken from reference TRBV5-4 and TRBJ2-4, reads ETGVTQSPTHLIKTRGQQVTLRCSSQSGHNTVSWYQQALGQGPQFIFQYYREEENGRGNFPPRFSGLQFPNYSSELNVNALELDDSALYLCASSFGPRTTGYFGAGTRLSVL.

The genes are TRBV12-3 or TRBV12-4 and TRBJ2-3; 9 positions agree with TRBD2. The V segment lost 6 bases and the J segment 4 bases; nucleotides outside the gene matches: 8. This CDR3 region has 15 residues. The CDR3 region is CASSRSGGRSDTQYF. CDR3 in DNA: TGTGCCAGCAGCCGGAGCGGGGGGAGGTCAGATACGCAGTATTTT.

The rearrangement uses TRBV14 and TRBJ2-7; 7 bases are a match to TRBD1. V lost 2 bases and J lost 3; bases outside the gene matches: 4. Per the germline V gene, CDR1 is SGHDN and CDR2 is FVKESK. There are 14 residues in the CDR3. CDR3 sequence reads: CASSQPGQYYEQYF. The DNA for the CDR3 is TGTGCCAGCAGCCAACCGGGACAGTACTACGAGCAGTACTTC.

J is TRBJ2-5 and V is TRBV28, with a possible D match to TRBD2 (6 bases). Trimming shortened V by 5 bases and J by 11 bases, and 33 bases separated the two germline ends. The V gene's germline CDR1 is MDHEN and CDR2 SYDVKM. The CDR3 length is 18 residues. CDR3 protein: CASSPANLGGTGSQGQYF. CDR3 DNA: TGTGCCAGCAGTCCCGCAAACCTTGGGGGGACGGGCAGTCAAGGGCAGTACTTC.

For the CDR3, the DNA is TGTGCCAGCAGTACAACATACAGGGGTCCGAACACCGGGGAGCTGTTTTTT. Translation: CASSTTYRGPNTGELFF. The chain is built from TRBV27 and TRBJ2-2; 7 nucleotides align to TRBD1. Germline V gene lookup returns CDR1 MNHEY and CDR2 SMNVEV (reference sequence). The CDR3 extends over 17 amino acids. V dropped 5 bases and J dropped 0; count of bases not matched to a gene: 9.

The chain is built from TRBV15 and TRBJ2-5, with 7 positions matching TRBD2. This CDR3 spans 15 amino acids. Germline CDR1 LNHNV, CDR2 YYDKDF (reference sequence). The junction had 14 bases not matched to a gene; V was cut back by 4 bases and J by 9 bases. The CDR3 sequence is CATSKAKGLDVPQYF. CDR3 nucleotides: TGTGCCACCAGCAAAGCTAAAGGACTAGACGTCCCCCAGTACTTC.

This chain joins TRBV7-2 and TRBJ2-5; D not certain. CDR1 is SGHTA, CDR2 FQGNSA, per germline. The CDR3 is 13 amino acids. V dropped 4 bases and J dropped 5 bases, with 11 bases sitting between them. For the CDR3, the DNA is TGTGCCAGCAGCTACGACCGGTCCGAGACCCAGTACTTC. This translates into CASSYDRSETQYF.

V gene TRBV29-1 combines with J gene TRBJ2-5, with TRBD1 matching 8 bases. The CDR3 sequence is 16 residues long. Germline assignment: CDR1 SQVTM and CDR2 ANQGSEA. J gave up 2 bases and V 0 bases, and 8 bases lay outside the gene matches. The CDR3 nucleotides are TGCAGCGTTGAAGATCGGTCAGGGGGCCAACAAGAGACCCAGTACTTC. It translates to CSVEDRSGGQQETQYF. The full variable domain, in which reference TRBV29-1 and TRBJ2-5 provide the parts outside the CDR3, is SAVISQKPSRDICQRGTSLTIQCQVDSQVTMMFWYRQQPGQSLTLIATANQGSEATYESGFVIDKFPISRPNLTFSTLTVSNMSPEDSSIYLCSVEDRSGGQQETQYFGPGTRLLVL.

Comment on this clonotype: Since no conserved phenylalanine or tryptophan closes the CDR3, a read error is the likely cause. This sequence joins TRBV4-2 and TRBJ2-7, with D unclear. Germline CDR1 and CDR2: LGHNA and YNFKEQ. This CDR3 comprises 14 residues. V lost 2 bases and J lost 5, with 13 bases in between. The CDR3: CASSQRVLGDEQYL. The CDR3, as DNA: TGTGCCAGCAGCCAACGGGTCTTAGGCGACGAGCAGTACTTA.

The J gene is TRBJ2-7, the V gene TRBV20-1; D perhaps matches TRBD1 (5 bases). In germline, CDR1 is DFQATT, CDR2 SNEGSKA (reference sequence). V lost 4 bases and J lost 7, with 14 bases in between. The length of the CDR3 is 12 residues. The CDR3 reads CSAKFRAQEQYF. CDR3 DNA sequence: TGCAGTGCTAAGTTCAGGGCACAAGAGCAGTACTTC.

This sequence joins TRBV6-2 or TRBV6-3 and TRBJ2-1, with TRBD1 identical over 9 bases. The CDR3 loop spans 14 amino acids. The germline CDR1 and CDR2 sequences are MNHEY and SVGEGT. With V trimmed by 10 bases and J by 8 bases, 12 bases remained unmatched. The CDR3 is CATGTDRGHHEQFF. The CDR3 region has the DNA TGTGCCACAGGGACGGACAGGGGTCATCATGAGCAGTTCTTC.

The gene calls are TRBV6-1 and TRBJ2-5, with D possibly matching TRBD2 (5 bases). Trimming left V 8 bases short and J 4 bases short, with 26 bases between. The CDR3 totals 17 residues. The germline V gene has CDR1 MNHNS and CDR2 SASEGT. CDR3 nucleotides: TGTGCCAGCCGCCCCGGGGAAACAGTGGGCGGAATAGAGACCCAGTACTTC. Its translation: CASRPGETVGGIETQYF.

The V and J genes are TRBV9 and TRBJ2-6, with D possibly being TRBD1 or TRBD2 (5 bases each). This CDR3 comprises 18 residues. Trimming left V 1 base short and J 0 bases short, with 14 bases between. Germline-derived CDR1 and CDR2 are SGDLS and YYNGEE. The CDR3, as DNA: TGTGCCAGCAGCGTATACGGGACGGCACACTCTGGGGCCAACGTCCTGACTTTC. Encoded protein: CASSVYGTAHSGANVLTF.